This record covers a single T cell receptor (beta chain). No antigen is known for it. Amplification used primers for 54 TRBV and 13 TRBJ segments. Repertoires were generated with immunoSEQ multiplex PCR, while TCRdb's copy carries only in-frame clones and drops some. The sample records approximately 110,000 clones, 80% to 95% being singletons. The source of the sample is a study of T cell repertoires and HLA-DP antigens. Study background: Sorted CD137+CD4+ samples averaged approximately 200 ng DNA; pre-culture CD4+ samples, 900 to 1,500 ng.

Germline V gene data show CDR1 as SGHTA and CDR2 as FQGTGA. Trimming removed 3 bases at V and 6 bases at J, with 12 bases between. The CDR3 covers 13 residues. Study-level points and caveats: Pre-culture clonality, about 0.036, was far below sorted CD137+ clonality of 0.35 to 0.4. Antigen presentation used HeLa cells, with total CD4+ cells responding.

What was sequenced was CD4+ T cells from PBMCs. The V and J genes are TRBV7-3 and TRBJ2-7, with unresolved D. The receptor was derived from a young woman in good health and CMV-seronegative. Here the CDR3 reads CASSLSQNLEQYF. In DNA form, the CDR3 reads TGTGCCAGCAGCTTGAGCCAAAACCTCGAGCAGTACTTC. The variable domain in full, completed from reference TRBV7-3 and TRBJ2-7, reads GAGVSQTPSNKVTEKGKYVELRCDPISGHTALYWYRQSLGQGPEFLIYFQGTGAADDSGLPNDRFFAVRPEGSVSTLKIQRTERGDSAVYLCASSLSQNLEQYFGPGTRLTVT.